The TCR beta chain under discussion was sequenced for a study of regulatory T cells in long-lasting Graves disease. Concerning this clonotype: Antigen: not known.

With iRepertoire HTBI primers and Arm-PCR of CDR3 regions, TCR beta libraries were built. TCRdb processed the multiplex PCR reads anew with MiXCR; each CDR3 protein has one entry. Of 400,000 to 450,000 distinct CDR3 sequences listed, 16% are singletons. The V end was cut by 1 base, the J end by 0 bases, with 10 bases between. Germline CDR1 and CDR2: SGHVS and FNYEAQ. The CDR3 contains 17 residues. Time point meaning: newly diagnosed GD, antithyroid drugs for less than 3 months. The TCR library was made from RNA that had been extracted from PBMCs in TRIzol. Whole-study results and caveats: Blood alone, not thyroid tissue, was studied.

The data also belong to a second study, concerning T cells in Graves' hyperthyroidism and ophthalmopathy. That report notes: Those patients with uncontrolled infection, other autoimmune disease, pregnancy or lactation were excluded. When the TCR CDR3 underwent first-round RT-PCR, the HTBI primer set was used.

The TCR comes from a woman aged 25 to 39 with Graves disease. This chain uses TRBV7-6 with TRBJ2-6, with D hard to call. The specimen was peripheral blood mononuclear cells (PBMCs), collected at new diagnosis, from a patient treated with antithyroid drugs. CDR3 in amino acids: CASSLVGSGSGANVLTF. The CDR3 DNA reads TGTGCCAGCAGCTTAGTGGGTAGTGGCTCTGGGGCCAACGTCCTGACTTTC.